These T cell receptor beta chains were read from a single sample in a study of blood T cell repertoires in COVID-19. Assay: immunoSEQ multiplex PCR; the TCRdb copy retains only in-frame clones and omits some. The repertoire holds 200,000 to 300,000 clones, with around 90% as singletons. The source material was peripheral blood. The receptors here all came from a woman aged 40 to 50 with acute or convalescent COVID-19. The CDR3 runs from the conserved cysteine through the conserved F or W. The D gene is left open where the match is weak. Part of the rows lack a size; the others show once, few, many or a class for expanded clones.

D	J	V	size	CDR3	DNA
.	TRBJ1-1	TRBV5-1	.	CASSPLSGGTEAFF	TGCGCCAGCAGCCCTCTTTCTGGGGGGACTGAAGCTTTCTTT
.	TRBJ1-4	TRBV4-1	.	CASSLTANEKLFF	TGCGCCAGCAGCCTTACAGCTAATGAAAAACTGTTTTTT
.	TRBJ1-2	TRBV6-1	.	CASSPPLNYGYTF	TGTGCCAGCAGTCCCCCCCTAAACTATGGCTACACCTTC
TRBD1	TRBJ2-2	TRBV2	.	CASSDPGQGATGELFF	TGTGCCAGCAGTGATCCGGGACAGGGGGCGACCGGGGAGCTGTTTTTT
TRBD1	TRBJ2-1	TRBV15	.	CATSEGQGYPSDYNEQFF	TGTGCCACCAGCGAAGGACAGGGTTATCCATCGGATTACAATGAGCAGTTCTTC
TRBD1	TRBJ1-6	TRBV3-1/TRBV3-2	.	CASSPTGGSSYNSPLHF	TGTGCCAGCAGCCCAACAGGGGGGAGCTCCTATAATTCACCCCTCCACTTT
TRBD2	TRBJ2-3	TRBV7-2	.	CASSRSTSGGADTQYF	TGTGCCAGCAGCCGCTCGACTAGCGGGGGGGCGGATACGCAGTATTTT
TRBD2	TRBJ2-3	TRBV7-9	.	CASSISPGLAGSDTQYF	TGTGCCAGCAGCATTTCCCCGGGACTAGCGGGGTCAGATACGCAGTATTTT
TRBD1	TRBJ1-6	TRBV5-1	.	CASSQTGALNSPLHF	TGCGCCAGCAGCCAGACAGGGGCCCTTAATTCACCCCTCCACTTT
TRBD1	TRBJ2-1	TRBV19	.	CASTQDRGRHEQFF	TGTGCCAGTACTCAGGACAGGGGAAGGCATGAGCAGTTCTTC
.	TRBJ1-2	TRBV18	.	CASSPPVGADYGYTF	TGTGCCAGCTCACCACCCGTAGGGGCTGACTATGGCTACACCTTC
TRBD1	TRBJ2-1	TRBV7-2	.	CASSLGGQTYNEQFF	TGTGCCAGCAGCTTAGGGGGACAGACCTACAATGAGCAGTTCTTC
.	TRBJ1-2	TRBV24-1	once	CATSDGYGYTF	TGTGCCACCAGTGACGGCTATGGCTACACCTTC
.	TRBJ2-3	TRBV7-3	.	CASSPRGVTDTQYF	TGTGCCAGCAGCCCTCGGGGAGTCACAGATACGCAGTATTTT
.	TRBJ1-2	TRBV19	.	CASSVQGINYGYTF	TGTGCCAGTAGCGTACAGGGTATCAACTATGGCTACACCTTC